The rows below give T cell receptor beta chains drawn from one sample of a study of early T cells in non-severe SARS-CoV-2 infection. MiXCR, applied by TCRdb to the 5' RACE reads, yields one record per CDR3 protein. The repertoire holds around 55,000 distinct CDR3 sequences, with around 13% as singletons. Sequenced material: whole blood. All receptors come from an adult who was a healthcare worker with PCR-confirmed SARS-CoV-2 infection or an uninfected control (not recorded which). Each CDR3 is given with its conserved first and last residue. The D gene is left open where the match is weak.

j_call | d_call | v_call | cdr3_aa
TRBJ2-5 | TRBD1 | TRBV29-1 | CSVGQGDEWGTQYF
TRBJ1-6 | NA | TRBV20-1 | CSARGTQPGLHF
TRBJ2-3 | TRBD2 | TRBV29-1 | CSVPTSPSGGDTDTQYF
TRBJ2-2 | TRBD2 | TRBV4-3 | CPSSQALGGGGANGELFF
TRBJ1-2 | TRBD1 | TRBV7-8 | CASSEGTARRGYTF
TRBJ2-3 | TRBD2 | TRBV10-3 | CAISEAGVGTDTQYF
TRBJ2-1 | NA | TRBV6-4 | CASSDSGGGNEQFF
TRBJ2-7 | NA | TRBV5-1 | CASSPDAYEQYF
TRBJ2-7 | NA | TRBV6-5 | CASSRSFRPTYEQYF
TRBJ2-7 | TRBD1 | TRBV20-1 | CSARDRATYEQYF
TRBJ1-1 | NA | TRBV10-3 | CAIRDDTEAFF
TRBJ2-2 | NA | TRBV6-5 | CASSYSNTGELFF
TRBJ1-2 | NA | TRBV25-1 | CASFGDGYEPLGYTF
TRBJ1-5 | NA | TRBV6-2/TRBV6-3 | CASRLDGNQPQHF
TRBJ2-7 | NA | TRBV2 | CASSEAQGWLYEQYF
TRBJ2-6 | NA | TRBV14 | CASSIRGTGANVLTF
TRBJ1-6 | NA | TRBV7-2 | CASSLAGTSSPLHF
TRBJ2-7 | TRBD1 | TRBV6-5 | CASRTGTGIYEQYF